These 24 T cell receptor beta chains were sequenced from one sample in a study of blood T cell repertoires in COVID-19. Using immunoSEQ multiplex PCR, the repertoire was profiled, and TCRdb retains in-frame clones only, with some absent. The sample has over 40,000 clones; around 80% are singletons. Sequencing input: peripheral blood. The receptors originated from a human donor in a cohort sampled during active COVID-19.

This clone occurred once. The chain couples TRBV12-3 or TRBV12-4 to TRBJ1-1; D perhaps matches TRBD1 (5 bases). V dropped 1 base and J dropped 9 bases, with 12 bases sitting between them. The CDR3 is made up of 13 amino acids. CDR3: CASSLGYDRKAFF. CDR3 sequence (DNA): TGTGCCAGCAGTTTAGGTTACGACAGAAAAGCTTTCTTT.

The chain links TRBV23-1 to TRBJ1-2; 12 bases match TRBD1. TRBV23-1 is an ORF; its function is uncertain. V gave up 8 bases and J gave up 0 bases; unmatched junction bases: 10. The CDR3 runs 17 residues. The CDR3 loop is CASRSGTGGRANYGYTF. The CDR3, as DNA: TGCGCCAGCCGAAGTGGGACAGGGGGCCGAGCTAACTATGGCTACACCTTC.

The V and J genes are TRBV29-1 and TRBJ2-5; D not certain. The V end was cut by 1 base, the J end by 6 bases, with 9 bases between. CDR3 length: 12 amino acids. The germline V gene encodes CDR1 SQVTM and CDR2 ANQGSEA. For the CDR3, the DNA is TGCAGCGTTGAAGTACAGAGTAAGACCCAGTACTTC. This translates into CSVEVQSKTQYF.

This clone was detected only a few times. The chain recombines TRBV30 with TRBJ2-2; D gene unclear. Per the germline V gene, CDR1 is GTSNPN and CDR2 is SVGIG (reference sequence). The length of the CDR3 is 11 residues. V was cut by 4 bases and J by 7 bases, with 7 bases left in between. For the CDR3, the DNA is TGTGCCTGGACCTGGAGCGGGGAGCTGTTTTTT. Translation gives CAWTWSGELFF.

This clone showed up just a few times. This chain connects TRBV27 to TRBJ2-7; maybe TRBD1 (6 bases). The V gene's germline CDR1 is MNHEY and CDR2 SMNVEV (reference sequence). Deletions cut 5 bases from V and 0 bases from J, with 8 bases between. The CDR3 contains 13 residues. The CDR3 bases are TGTGCCAGCAGTCAGGACAGCTCCTACGAGCAGTACTTC. Residues: CASSQDSSYEQYF.

The CDR3 bases are TGTGCCAGCAGCTTGACAGGGAAGCGGTCACCCCTCCACTTT. This translates into CASSLTGKRSPLHF. This rearrangement joins TRBV6-5 to TRBJ1-6; the match to TRBD1 covers 7 bases. Germline CDR1 MNHEY, CDR2 SVGAGI. The CDR3 totals 14 residues. Losses at the gene ends were 6 bases for V and 10 bases for J; bases not matched to a gene: 9.

The count of this clone is one. V is TRBV13 and J is TRBJ2-3; TRBD2 matches 8 bases. The CDR3 is 16 amino acids. The germline V gene has CDR1 PRHDT and CDR2 FYEKMQ (reference sequence). The V and J ends lost 6 bases and 2 bases, in that order; junction bases with no gene match: 10. CDR3 DNA sequence: TGTGCCAGCAGAGACACGGGGGGGCTTTTCACAGATACGCAGTATTTT. Translated, it gives CASRDTGGLFTDTQYF.

The chain recombines TRBV14 with TRBJ2-2; TRBD1 is a possible D gene (6 bases). The V and J ends lost 3 bases and 4 bases respectively, with 12 bases between them. Germline CDR1 and CDR2: SGHDN and FVKESK. The CDR3 length is 15 residues. CDR3 residues: CASSQYRATTGELFF. The CDR3 DNA reads TGTGCCAGCAGCCAGTACAGGGCGACCACCGGGGAGCTGTTTTTT.

The genes are TRBV12-3 or TRBV12-4 and TRBJ2-2, with unresolved D. The germline V and J ends were trimmed by 6 bases and 9 bases, with 8 bases remaining between them. CDR3 length equals 11 residues. The CDR3, as DNA: TGTGCCAGCAGCCTCGCGAGGGAGCTGTTTTTT. Protein sequence: CASSLARELFF.

This clone was observed a few times. This sequence joins TRBV5-6 and TRBJ1-2; D might be TRBD1 (6 bases). Trimming removed 3 bases at V and 7 bases at J, with 19 bases between. The CDR3 spans 15 residues. CDR1 is SGHDT and CDR2 is YYEEEE in the germline V gene. This CDR3 reads CASSSETGPRGGYTF. The CDR3 bases are TGTGCCAGCAGCTCTGAAACAGGGCCAAGGGGTGGCTACACCTTC.

The rearrangement uses TRBV7-9 and TRBJ1-2; the D is unclear. The V and J ends lost 4 bases and 8 bases respectively, with 29 bases between them. The CDR3 sequence is 18 residues long. Germline CDR1 and CDR2: SEHNR and FQNEAQ (reference sequence). CDR3 sequence reads: CASSSGSSGREGMKGYTF. As DNA, the CDR3 is TGTGCCAGCAGCTCGGGTTCCAGCGGGAGGGAAGGAATGAAAGGCTACACCTTC.

The genes are TRBV2 and TRBJ1-4; D is possibly TRBD1 (6 bases). The germline V and J ends were trimmed by 5 bases and 4 bases, with 14 bases remaining between them. Germline CDR1 and CDR2: SNHLY and FYNNEI. The CDR3 sequence is 15 residues long. CDR3 protein: CASSRLGGDNEKLFF. The CDR3 DNA sequence: TGTGCCAGCAGTCGTTTAGGGGGAGATAATGAAAAACTGTTTTTT.

This sequence joins TRBV3-1 (or the pseudogene TRBV3-2) and TRBJ2-5, with TRBD2 identical over 8 bases. The germline V gene has CDR1 LGHDT and CDR2 YNNKEL (reference sequence). This CDR3 region has 14 residues. The V segment lost 4 bases and the J segment 5 bases; nucleotides outside the gene matches: 6. CDR3 in DNA: TGTGCCAGCAGCCCCGGGGGGGGGATGGAGACCCAGTACTTC. Amino acids: CASSPGGGMETQYF.

Only a few counts were recorded for this clone. This rearrangement joins TRBV4-3 to TRBJ2-7; no clear D. V lost 0 bases to trimming and J lost 2 bases, with 8 bases between them. The CDR3 runs to 14 residues. Germline values: CDR1 LGHNA, CDR2 YSLEER. CDR3 amino acids: CASSQDYSTYEQYF. Here the CDR3 DNA reads TGCGCCAGCAGCCAAGATTACTCTACCTACGAGCAGTACTTC.

This clone was detected a few times. The chain employs TRBV3-1 (or the pseudogene TRBV3-2) and TRBJ1-3; D gene ambiguous. The CDR3 sequence is 13 residues long. Trimming left V 3 bases short and J 4 bases short, with 7 bases between. Per germline, CDR1 LGHDT and CDR2 YNNKEL (reference sequence). The CDR3 spells CASSHRGGNTIYF. CDR3 nucleotides: TGTGCCAGCAGCCATCGAGGGGGAAACACCATATATTTT.

This clone has only one observation. The genes are TRBV28 and TRBJ2-1; TRBD2 aligns across 11 bases. J was trimmed by 8 bases and V by 6 bases; bases with no gene match: 15. CDR1 is MDHEN, CDR2 SYDVKM, per germline. The CDR3 length is 17 residues. CDR3 in amino acids: CASRPPLGTSGGDEQFF. The CDR3 DNA is TGTGCCAGCAGACCTCCCCTTGGGACTAGCGGAGGCGATGAGCAGTTCTTC.

V gene TRBV7-9 combines with J gene TRBJ2-6, with D possibly TRBD2 on 6 matching bases. The ends were cut back, 4 bases at V and 0 bases at J, with 7 bases in the middle. Looked up from germline, CDR1 is SEHNR and CDR2 is FQNEAQ (reference sequence). CDR3 size: 15 residues. As DNA, the CDR3 is TGTGCCAGCAGCTCGCGGGACTCTGGGGCCAACGTCCTGACTTTC. It is translated as CASSSRDSGANVLTF.

This clone has only one observation. The chain has TRBV18 and TRBJ1-3; 7 nucleotides agree with TRBD1. This CDR3 has 17 residues. The V gene's germline CDR1 is KGHSH and CDR2 LQKENI. V lost 2 bases to trimming and J lost 0 bases; unmatched junction nucleotides: 7. The CDR3 protein is CASSPRQGVDSGNTIYF. The DNA for the CDR3 is TGTGCCAGCTCACCAAGGCAGGGGGTAGACTCTGGAAACACCATATATTTT.

The chain combines TRBV7-8 with TRBJ1-5; D is unclear. This CDR3 spans 17 amino acids. CDR1 SGHVS and CDR2 FQNEAQ come from the germline V gene. V shed 1 base and J shed 0 bases, with 13 bases lying between them. The CDR3 reads CASSLGSWQNSNQPQHF. In DNA form, the CDR3 reads TGTGCCAGCAGCTTAGGTTCCTGGCAGAATAGCAATCAGCCCCAGCATTTT.

The chain couples TRBV7-6 to TRBJ2-5; 8 bases map to TRBD2. CDR3 length: 15 residues. Trimming at V came to 6 bases and at J to 4 bases, leaving 10 bases not matched to a gene. Germline loops: CDR1 SGHVS, CDR2 FNYEAQ. The CDR3 DNA reads TGTGCCAGCAGTCAGGGAGCGGGGGTGGGAGAGACCCAGTACTTC. It translates to CASSQGAGVGETQYF.

V and J are TRBV4-2 and TRBJ1-3; 10 bases align to TRBD1. V shed 0 bases, J shed 4 bases, and the junction held 9 bases outside the gene matches. The CDR3 is 18 residues long. CDR1 LGHNA and CDR2 YNFKEQ come from the germline V gene. The DNA for the CDR3 is TGTGCCAGCAGCCAAGATCACGGGACGACAGGGGGCGGAAACACCATATATTTT. It specifies CASSQDHGTTGGGNTIYF.

This clone has just one count. This chain joins TRBV12-3 or TRBV12-4 and TRBJ2-1; no firm D call. This CDR3 region has 13 residues. Trimming took 3 bases from V and 2 from J, leaving 5 bases between them. CDR3 amino acids: CASSFAPYNEQFF. The CDR3 DNA follows: TGTGCCAGCAGTTTTGCGCCCTACAATGAGCAGTTCTTC.

The V call is TRBV15, the J call TRBJ1-1, with a tentative D call TRBD1 (5 bases). Trimming shortened V by 0 bases and J by 1 base, and 15 bases separated the two germline ends. The length of the CDR3 is 17 residues. Germline V gene data show CDR1 as LNHNV and CDR2 as YYDKDF (reference sequence). The CDR3 is CATSRDRQGGPNTEAFF. The CDR3 coding sequence is TGTGCCACCAGCAGAGATCGGCAGGGAGGGCCGAACACTGAAGCTTTCTTT.

The chain carries TRBV7-2 and TRBJ2-5, with 10 positions matching TRBD2. This CDR3 is built from 16 residues. Germline V gives CDR1 SGHTA, CDR2 FQGNSA. V trimming: 3 bases; J trimming: 6 bases; junction bases outside the gene matches: 10. CDR3 residues: CASSFGVAGGRKTQYF. The DNA for the CDR3 is TGTGCCAGCAGCTTTGGCGTAGCGGGGGGTAGGAAGACCCAGTACTTC.